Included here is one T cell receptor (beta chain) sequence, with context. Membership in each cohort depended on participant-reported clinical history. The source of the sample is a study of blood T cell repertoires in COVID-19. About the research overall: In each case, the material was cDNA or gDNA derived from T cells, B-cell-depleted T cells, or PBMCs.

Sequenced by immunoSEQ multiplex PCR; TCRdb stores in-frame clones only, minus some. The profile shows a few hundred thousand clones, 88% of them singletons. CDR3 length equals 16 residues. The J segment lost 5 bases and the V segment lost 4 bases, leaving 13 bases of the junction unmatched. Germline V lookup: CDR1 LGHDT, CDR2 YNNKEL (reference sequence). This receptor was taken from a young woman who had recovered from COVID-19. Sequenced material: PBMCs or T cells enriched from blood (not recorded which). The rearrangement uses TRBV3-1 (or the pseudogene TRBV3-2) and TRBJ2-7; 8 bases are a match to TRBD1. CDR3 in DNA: TGTGCCAGCAGCCCCCCCGGCGGACAGGGATTTGACGAGCAGTACTTC. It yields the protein CASSPPGGQGFDEQYF.